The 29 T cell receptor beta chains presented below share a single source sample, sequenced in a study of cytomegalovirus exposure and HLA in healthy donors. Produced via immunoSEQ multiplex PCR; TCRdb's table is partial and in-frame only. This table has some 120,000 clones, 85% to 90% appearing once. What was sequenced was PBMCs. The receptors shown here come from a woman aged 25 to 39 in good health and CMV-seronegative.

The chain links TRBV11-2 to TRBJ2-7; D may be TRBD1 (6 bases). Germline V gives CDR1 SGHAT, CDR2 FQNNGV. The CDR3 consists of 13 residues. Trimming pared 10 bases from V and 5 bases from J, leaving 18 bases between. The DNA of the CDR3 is TGTGCCACCGCGACAGGCATAATCAACGAGCAGTACTTC. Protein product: CATATGIINEQYF.

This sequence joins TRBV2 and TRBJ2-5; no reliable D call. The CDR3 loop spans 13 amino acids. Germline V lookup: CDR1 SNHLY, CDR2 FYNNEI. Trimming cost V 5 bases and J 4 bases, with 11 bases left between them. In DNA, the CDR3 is TGTGCCAGCAGTACTGACAATGGAGAGACCCAGTACTTC. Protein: CASSTDNGETQYF.

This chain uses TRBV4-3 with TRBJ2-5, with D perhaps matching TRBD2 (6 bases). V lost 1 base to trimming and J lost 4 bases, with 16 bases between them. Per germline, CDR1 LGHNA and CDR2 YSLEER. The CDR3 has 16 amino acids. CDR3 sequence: CASSQGGGGRGETQYF. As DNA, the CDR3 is TGCGCCAGCAGCCAAGGGGGAGGAGGGCGTGGAGAGACCCAGTACTTC.

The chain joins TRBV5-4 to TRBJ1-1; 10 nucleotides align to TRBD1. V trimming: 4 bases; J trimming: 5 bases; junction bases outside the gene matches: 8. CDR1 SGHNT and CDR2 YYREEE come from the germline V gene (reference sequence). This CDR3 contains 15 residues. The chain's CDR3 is CASSPRQGAKTEAFF. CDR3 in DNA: TGTGCCAGCAGCCCCCGACAGGGGGCAAAGACTGAAGCTTTCTTT.

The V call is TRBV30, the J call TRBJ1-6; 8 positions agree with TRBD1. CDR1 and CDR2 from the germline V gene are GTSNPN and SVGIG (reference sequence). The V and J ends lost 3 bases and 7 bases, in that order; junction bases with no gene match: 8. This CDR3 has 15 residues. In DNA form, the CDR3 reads TGTGCCTGGAGGGACAGGGCTTTGAAAAATTCACCCCTCCACTTT. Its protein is CAWRDRALKNSPLHF.

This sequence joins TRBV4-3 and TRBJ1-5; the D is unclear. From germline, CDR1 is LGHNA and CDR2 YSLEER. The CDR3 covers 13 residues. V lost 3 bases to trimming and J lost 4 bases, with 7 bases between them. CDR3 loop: CASSHGGNQPQHF. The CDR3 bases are TGCGCCAGCAGCCACGGTGGTAATCAGCCCCAGCATTTT.

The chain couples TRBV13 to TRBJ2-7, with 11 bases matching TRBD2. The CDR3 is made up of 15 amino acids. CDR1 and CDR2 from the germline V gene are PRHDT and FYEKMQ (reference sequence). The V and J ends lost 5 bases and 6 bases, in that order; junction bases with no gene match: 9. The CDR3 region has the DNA TGTGCCAGCAGCCACACTAGCGGGGGTCCTCTCGAGCAGTACTTC. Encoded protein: CASSHTSGGPLEQYF. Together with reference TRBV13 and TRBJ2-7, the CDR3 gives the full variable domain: AAGVIQSPRHLIKEKRETATLKCYPIPRHDTVYWYQQGPGQDPQFLISFYEKMQSDKGSIPDRFSAQQFSDYHSELNMSSLELGDSALYFCASSHTSGGPLEQYFGPGTRLTVT.

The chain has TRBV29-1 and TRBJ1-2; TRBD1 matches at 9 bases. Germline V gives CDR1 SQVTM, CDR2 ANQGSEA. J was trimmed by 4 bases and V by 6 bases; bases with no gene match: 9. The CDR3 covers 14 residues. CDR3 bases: TGCAGCGTGGGGGGACAGGGCCTTCTCTATGGCTACACCTTC. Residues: CSVGGQGLLYGYTF.

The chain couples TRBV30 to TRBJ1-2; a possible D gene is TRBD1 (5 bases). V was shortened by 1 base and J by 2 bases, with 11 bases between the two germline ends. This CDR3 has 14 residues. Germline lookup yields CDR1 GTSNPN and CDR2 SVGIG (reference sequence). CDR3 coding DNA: TGTGCCTGGAGTGCATTCGGGGGGAACTATGGCTACACCTTC. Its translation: CAWSAFGGNYGYTF.

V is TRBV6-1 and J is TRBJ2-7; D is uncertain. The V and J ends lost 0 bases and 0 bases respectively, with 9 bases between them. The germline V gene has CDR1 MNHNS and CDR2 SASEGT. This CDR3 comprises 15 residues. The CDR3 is CASSEAPLSSYEQYF. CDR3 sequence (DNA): TGTGCCAGCAGTGAAGCCCCCTTGAGCTCCTACGAGCAGTACTTC.

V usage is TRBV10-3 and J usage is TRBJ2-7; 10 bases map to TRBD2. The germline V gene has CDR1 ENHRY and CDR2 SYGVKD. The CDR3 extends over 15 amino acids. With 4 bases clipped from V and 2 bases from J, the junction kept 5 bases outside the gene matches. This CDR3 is CAISGTGLATYEQYF. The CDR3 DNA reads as TGTGCCATCAGTGGGACGGGACTAGCGACCTACGAGCAGTACTTC.

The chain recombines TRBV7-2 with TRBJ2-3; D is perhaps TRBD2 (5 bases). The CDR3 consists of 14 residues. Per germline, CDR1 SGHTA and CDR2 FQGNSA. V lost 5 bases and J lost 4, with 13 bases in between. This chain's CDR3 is CASSPWSGSDTQYF. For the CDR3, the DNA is TGTGCCAGCAGCCCATGGTCGGGGTCAGATACGCAGTATTTT.

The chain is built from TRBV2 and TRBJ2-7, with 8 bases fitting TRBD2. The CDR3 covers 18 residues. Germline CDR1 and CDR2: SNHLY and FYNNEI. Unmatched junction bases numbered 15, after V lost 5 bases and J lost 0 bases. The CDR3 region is CASSSPDQAGASSYEQYF. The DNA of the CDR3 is TGTGCCAGCAGTTCTCCAGACCAAGCGGGGGCCTCCTCCTACGAGCAGTACTTC. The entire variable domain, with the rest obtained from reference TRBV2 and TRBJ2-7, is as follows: EPEVTQTPSHQVTQMGQEVILRCVPISNHLYFYWYRQILGQKVEFLVSFYNNEISEKSEIFDDQFSVERPDGSNFTLKIRSTKLEDSAMYFCASSSPDQAGASSYEQYFGPGTRLTVT.

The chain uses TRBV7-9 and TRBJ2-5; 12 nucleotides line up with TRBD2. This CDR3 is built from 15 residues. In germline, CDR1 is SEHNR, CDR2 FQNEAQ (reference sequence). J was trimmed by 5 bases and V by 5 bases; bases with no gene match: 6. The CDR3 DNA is TGTGCCAGCAGCCGTCTAGCGGGGGGGAAGGAGACCCAGTACTTC. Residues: CASSRLAGGKETQYF.

This CDR3 is CASSATGTSAPYEQYF. In DNA, the CDR3 is TGTGCCAGCTCAGCCACCGGGACTAGCGCTCCCTACGAGCAGTACTTC. This chain uses TRBV18 with TRBJ2-7; 10 nucleotides agree with TRBD2. The CDR3 consists of 16 residues. After removal of 5 bases from V and 2 bases from J, the junction contained 9 bases not matched to a gene. Germline values: CDR1 KGHSH, CDR2 LQKENI.

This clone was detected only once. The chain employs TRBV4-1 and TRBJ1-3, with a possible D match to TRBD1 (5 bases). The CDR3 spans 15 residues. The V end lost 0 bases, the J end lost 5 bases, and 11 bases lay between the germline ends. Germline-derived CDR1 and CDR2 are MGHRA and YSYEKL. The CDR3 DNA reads TGCGCCAGCAGCCAAGATTCCCAGGGCAGAAACACCATATATTTT. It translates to CASSQDSQGRNTIYF.

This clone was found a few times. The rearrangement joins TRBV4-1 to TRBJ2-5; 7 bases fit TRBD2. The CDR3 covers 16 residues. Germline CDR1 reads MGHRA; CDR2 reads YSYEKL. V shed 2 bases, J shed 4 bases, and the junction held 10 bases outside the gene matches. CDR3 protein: CASSQQDPSGGETQYF. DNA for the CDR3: TGCGCCAGCAGCCAACAGGATCCTAGCGGCGGAGAGACCCAGTACTTC.

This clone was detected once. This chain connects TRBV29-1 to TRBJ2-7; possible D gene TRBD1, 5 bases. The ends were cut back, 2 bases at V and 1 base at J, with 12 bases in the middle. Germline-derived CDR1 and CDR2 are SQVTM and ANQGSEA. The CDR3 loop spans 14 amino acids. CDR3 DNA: TGCAGCGTTGAATCAGGGATGGGGTCCTACGAGCAGTACTTC. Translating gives CSVESGMGSYEQYF.

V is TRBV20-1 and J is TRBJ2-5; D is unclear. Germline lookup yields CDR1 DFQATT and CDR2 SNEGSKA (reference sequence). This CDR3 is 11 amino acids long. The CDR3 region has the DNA TGCAGCGCAACTAAGCTGGAGACCCAGTACTTC. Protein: CSATKLETQYF.

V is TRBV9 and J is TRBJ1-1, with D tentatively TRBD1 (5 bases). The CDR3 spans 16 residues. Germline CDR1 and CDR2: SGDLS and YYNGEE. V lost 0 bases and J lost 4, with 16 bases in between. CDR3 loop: CASSVAVSQVGTEAFF. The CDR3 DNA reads TGTGCCAGCAGCGTAGCCGTATCACAGGTGGGCACTGAAGCTTTCTTT. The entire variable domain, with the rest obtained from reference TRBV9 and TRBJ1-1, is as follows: DSGVTQTPKHLITATGQRVTLRCSPRSGDLSVYWYQQSLDQGLQFLIQYYNGEERAKGNILERFSAQQFPDLHSELNLSSLELGDSALYFCASSVAVSQVGTEAFFGQGTRLTVV.

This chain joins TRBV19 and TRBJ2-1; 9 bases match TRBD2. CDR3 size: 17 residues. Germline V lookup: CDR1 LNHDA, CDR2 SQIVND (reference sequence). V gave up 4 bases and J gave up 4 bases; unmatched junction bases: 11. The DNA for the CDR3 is TGTGCCAGTAGTAGGGGAGCCGGACTAGCGCCTTACAATGAGCAGTTCTTC. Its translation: CASSRGAGLAPYNEQFF.

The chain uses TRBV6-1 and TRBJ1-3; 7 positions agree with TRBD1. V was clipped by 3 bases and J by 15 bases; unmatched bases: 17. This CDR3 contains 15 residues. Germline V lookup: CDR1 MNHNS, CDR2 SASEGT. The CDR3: CASSDFAGTAYERYF. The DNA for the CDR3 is TGTGCCAGCAGTGATTTCGCCGGGACAGCCTACGAACGATATTTT.

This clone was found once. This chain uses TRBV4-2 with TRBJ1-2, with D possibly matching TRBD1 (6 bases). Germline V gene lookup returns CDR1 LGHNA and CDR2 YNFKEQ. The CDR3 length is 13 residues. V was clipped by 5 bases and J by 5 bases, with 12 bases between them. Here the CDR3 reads CASSLRGRYGYTF. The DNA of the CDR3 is TGTGCCAGCAGCTTGCGGGGGCGGTATGGCTACACCTTC.

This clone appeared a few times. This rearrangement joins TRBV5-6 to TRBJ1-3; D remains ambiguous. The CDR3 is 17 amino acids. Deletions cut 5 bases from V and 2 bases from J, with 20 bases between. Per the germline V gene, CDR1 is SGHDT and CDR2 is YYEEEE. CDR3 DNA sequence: TGTGCCAGCAGTTTTTGGTGGCCTCGGGTAACTGGAAACACCATATATTTT. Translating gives CASSFWWPRVTGNTIYF.

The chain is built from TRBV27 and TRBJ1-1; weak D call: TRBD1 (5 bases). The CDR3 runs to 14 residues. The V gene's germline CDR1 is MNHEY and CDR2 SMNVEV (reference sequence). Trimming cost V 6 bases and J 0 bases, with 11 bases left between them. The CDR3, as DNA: TGTGCCAGCAGCCGGGGGGGAATGAACACTGAAGCTTTCTTT. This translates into CASSRGGMNTEAFF.

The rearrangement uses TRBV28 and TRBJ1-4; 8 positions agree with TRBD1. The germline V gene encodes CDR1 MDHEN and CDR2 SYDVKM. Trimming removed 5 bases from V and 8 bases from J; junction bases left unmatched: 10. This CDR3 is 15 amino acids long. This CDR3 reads CASSPQGAGSEKLFF. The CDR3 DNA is TGTGCCAGCAGTCCCCAGGGGGCCGGGAGCGAAAAACTGTTTTTT. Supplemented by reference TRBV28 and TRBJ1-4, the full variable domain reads DVKVTQSSRYLVKRTGEKVFLECVQDMDHENMFWYRQDPGLGLRLIYFSYDVKMKEKGDIPEGYSVSREKKERFSLILESASTNQTSMYLCASSPQGAGSEKLFFGSGTQLSVL.

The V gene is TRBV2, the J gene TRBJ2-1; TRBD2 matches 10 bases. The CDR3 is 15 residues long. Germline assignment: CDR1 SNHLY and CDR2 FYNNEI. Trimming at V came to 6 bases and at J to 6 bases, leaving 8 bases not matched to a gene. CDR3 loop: CASRDGAGGSNEQFF. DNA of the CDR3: TGTGCCAGCAGAGATGGAGCGGGGGGGTCCAATGAGCAGTTCTTC. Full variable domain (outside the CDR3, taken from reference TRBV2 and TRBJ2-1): EPEVTQTPSHQVTQMGQEVILRCVPISNHLYFYWYRQILGQKVEFLVSFYNNEISEKSEIFDDQFSVERPDGSNFTLKIRSTKLEDSAMYFCASRDGAGGSNEQFFGPGTRLTVL.

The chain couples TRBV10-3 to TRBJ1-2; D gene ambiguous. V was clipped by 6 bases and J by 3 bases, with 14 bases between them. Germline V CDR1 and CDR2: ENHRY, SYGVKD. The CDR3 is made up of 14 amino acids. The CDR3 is CAISGPGIDYGYTF. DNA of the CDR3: TGTGCCATCAGCGGACCGGGGATCGACTATGGCTACACCTTC.

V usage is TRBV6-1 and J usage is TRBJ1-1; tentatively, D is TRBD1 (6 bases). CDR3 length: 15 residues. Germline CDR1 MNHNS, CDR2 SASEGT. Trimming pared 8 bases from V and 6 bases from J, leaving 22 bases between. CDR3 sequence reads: CASGSVRQVGPEAFF. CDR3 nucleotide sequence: TGTGCCAGCGGGTCCGTCAGACAGGTTGGCCCTGAAGCTTTCTTT.